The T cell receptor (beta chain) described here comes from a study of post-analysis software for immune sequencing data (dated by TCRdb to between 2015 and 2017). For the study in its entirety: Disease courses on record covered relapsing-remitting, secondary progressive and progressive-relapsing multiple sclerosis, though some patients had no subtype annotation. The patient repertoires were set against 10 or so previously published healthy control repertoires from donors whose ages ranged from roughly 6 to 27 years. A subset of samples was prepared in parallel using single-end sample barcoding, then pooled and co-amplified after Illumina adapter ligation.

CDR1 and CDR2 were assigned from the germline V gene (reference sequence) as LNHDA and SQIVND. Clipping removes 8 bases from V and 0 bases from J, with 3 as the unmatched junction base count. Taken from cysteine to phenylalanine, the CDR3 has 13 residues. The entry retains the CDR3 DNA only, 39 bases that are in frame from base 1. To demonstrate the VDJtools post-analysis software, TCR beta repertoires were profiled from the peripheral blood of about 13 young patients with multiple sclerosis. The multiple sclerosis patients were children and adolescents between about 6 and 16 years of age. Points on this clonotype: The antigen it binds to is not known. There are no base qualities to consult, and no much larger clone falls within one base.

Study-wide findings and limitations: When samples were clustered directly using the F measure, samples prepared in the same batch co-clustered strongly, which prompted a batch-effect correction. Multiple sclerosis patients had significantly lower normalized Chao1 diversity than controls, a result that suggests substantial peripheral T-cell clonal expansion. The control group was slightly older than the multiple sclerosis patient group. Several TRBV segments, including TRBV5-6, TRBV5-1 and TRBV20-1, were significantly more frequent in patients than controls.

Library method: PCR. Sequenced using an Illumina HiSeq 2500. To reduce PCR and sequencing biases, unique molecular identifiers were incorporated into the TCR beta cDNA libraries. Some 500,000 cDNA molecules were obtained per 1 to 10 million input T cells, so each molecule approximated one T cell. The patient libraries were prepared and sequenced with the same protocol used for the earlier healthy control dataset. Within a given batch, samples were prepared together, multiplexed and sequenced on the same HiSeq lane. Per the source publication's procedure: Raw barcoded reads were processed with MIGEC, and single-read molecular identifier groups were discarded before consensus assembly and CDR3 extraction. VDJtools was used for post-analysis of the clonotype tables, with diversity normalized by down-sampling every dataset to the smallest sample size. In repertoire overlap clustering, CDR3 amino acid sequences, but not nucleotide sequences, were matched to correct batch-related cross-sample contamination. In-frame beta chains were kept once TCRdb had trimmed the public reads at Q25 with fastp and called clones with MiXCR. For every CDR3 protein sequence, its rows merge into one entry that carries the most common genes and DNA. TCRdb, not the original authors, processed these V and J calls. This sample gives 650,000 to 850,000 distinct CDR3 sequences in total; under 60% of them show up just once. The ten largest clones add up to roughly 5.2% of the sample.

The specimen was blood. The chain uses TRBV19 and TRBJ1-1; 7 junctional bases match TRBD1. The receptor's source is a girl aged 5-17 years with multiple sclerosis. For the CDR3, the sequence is CASHRGMNTEAFF. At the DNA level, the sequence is TGTGCCAGTCACAGGGGAATGAACACTGAAGCTTTCTTT. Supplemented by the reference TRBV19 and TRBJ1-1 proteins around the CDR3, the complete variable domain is DGGITQSPKYLFRKEGQNVTLSCEQNLNHDAMYWYRQDPGQGLRLIYYSQIVNDFQKGDIAEGYSVSREKKESFPLTVTSAQKNPTAFYLCASHRGMNTEAFFGQGTRLTVV.